A single sample is the source of the 9 T cell receptor beta chains below, sequenced in a study of regulatory T cells in long-lasting Graves disease. HTBI primers from iRepertoire and Arm-PCR of CDR3 regions yielded the TCR beta libraries. TCRdb called the multiplex PCR reads again in MiXCR, with one record for every CDR3 protein. This sample has approximately 470,000 distinct CDR3 sequences; less than 25% occur once, and the top ten carry 7% to 10%. Indicated time point: persistent/refractory GD, antithyroid drugs over 5 years with positive TRAb. PBMC-derived RNA was used for the TCR library. This material consisted of peripheral blood mononuclear cells (PBMCs), taken when the disease was refractory, from a patient treated with antithyroid drugs. The receptors were sampled from a female donor with Graves disease.

The chain carries TRBV7-3 and TRBJ2-3, with TRBD2 matching 7 bases. CDR1 SGHTA and CDR2 FQGTGA come from the germline V gene. The V gene end was trimmed by 0 bases and the J gene end by 4 bases; junction bases not matched to a gene: 4. The CDR3 runs 15 residues. Here the CDR3 reads CASSLTGGSPDTQYF. CDR3 coding DNA: TGTGCCAGCAGCTTAACAGGCGGGAGCCCAGATACGCAGTATTTT. The full variable domain, with the rest looked up from reference TRBV7-3 and TRBJ2-3, is GAGVSQTPSNKVTEKGKYVELRCDPISGHTALYWYRQSLGQGPEFLIYFQGTGAADDSGLPNDRFFAVRPEGSVSTLKIQRTERGDSAVYLCASSLTGGSPDTQYFGPGTRLTVL.

The chain recombines TRBV12-3 or TRBV12-4 with TRBJ2-2, with D unclear. The CDR3 extends over 16 amino acids. With 7 bases removed from V and 1 base from J, the gap between germline ends came to 16 bases. The CDR3, as DNA: TGTGCCAGCACCTTAGGGTTAGCCCAGAACACCGGGGAGCTGTTTTTT. Its protein product is CASTLGLAQNTGELFF.

The rearrangement uses TRBV10-3 and TRBJ2-1; the match to TRBD2 covers 8 bases. Trimming removed 2 bases from V and 7 bases from J; junction bases left unmatched: 7. Germline-derived CDR1 and CDR2 are ENHRY and SYGVKD. This CDR3 region has 15 residues. Here the CDR3 DNA reads TGTGCCATCAGTGAGCGGGAGGGCCCCTGGAATGAGCAGTTCTTC. Amino acids: CAISEREGPWNEQFF.

This clonotype was seen a handful of times. The gene calls are TRBV7-9 and TRBJ2-7; D uncertain. This CDR3 contains 15 residues. Germline V lookup: CDR1 SEHNR, CDR2 FQNEAQ (reference sequence). V lost 5 bases to trimming and J lost 6 bases, with 20 bases between them. The CDR3 sequence: CASSPGSGPSGEQYF. CDR3 coding DNA: TGTGCCAGCAGCCCCGGTTCCGGGCCGTCCGGCGAGCAGTACTTC. Supplemented by reference TRBV7-9 and TRBJ2-7, the full variable domain reads DTGVSQNPRHKITKRGQNVTFRCDPISEHNRLYWYRQTLGQGPEFLTYFQNEAQLEKSRLLSDRFSAERPKGSFSTLEIQRTEQGDSAMYLCASSPGSGPSGEQYFGPGTRLTVT.

The J gene is TRBJ2-5, the V gene TRBV7-2; TRBD1 aligns across 8 bases. CDR1 SGHTA and CDR2 FQGNSA come from the germline V gene. V trimming: 1 base; J trimming: 5 bases; junction bases outside the gene matches: 0. This CDR3 has 13 residues. The CDR3 nucleotides read TGTGCCAGCAGCTTAGGGGACAGGGAGACCCAGTACTTC. Amino acid sequence: CASSLGDRETQYF.

This clonotype was detected ten times or more. The chain couples TRBV20-1 to TRBJ2-5; D gene ambiguous. The germline V gene has CDR1 DFQATT and CDR2 SNEGSKA (reference sequence). V lost 3 bases and J 3 bases, leaving 8 bases between the germline ends. The length of the CDR3 is 12 residues. As DNA, the CDR3 is TGCAGTGCTAGCAGGAGAGAAGAGACCCAGTACTTC. As protein: CSASRREETQYF.

Ten or more counts support this clonotype. This rearrangement joins TRBV30 to TRBJ2-7, with 7 positions matching TRBD2. The ends lost 7 bases at V and 1 base at J; junction bases unmatched: 4. Per the germline V gene, CDR1 is GTSNPN and CDR2 is SVGIG (reference sequence). CDR3 length: 12 amino acids. DNA for the CDR3: TGTGCCTCGGGACTACCTTCCTACGAGCAGTACTTC. Its protein is CASGLPSYEQYF. Drawing the rest from reference TRBV30 and TRBJ2-7, the complete variable domain is SQTIHQWPATLVQPVGSPLSLECTVEGTSNPNLYWYRQAAGRGLQLLFYSVGIGQISSEVPQNLSASRPQDRQFILSSKKLLLSDSGFYLCASGLPSYEQYFGPGTRLTVT.

To note about this clonotype: This clone may be a read error of a much larger clone one base away. This sequence joins TRBV7-6 and TRBJ2-7; a weak D match, TRBD2 (5 bases). The CDR3 extends over 15 amino acids. Germline CDR1 is SGHVS and CDR2 is FNYEAQ. CDR3 loop: CASSLTPGSSYEQHF. The CDR3 nucleotides are TGTGCCAGCAGCTTAACCCCGGGGAGCTCCTACGAGCAGCACTTC.

This clonotype was detected ten times or more. This sequence joins TRBV10-3 and TRBJ2-7; D not resolved. Germline CDR1 ENHRY, CDR2 SYGVKD. The CDR3 runs 14 residues. The V end was cut by 2 bases, the J end by 6 bases, with 14 bases between. DNA of the CDR3: TGTGCCATCAGTGAGGCTCGGGCGCATCGCGAGCAGTACTTC. It codes for CAISEARAHREQYF.